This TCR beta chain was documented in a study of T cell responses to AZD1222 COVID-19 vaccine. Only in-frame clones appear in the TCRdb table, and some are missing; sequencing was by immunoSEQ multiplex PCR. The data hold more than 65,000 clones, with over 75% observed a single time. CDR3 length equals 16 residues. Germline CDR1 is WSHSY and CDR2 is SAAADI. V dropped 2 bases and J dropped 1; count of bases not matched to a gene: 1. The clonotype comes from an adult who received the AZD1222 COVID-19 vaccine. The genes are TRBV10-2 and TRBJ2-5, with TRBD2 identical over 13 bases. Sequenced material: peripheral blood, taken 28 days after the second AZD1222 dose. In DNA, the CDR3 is TGCGCCAGCAGTGAGAGGACTAGCGGGGGCCAAGAGACCCAGTACTTC. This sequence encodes CASSERTSGGQETQYF.